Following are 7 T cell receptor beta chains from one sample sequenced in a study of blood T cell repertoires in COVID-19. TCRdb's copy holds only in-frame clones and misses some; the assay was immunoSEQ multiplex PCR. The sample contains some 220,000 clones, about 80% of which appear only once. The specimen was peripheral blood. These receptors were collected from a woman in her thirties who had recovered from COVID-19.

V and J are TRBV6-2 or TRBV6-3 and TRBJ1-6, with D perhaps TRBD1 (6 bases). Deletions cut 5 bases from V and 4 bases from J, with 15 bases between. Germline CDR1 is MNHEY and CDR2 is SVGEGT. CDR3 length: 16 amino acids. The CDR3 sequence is CASSPPGQFYNSPLHF. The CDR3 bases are TGTGCCAGCAGTCCGCCCGGACAGTTTTATAATTCACCCCTCCACTTT.

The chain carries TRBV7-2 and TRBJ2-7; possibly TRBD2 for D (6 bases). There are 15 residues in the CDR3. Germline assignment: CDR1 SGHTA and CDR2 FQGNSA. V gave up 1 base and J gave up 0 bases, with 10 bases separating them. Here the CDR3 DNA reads TGTGCCAGCAGCTTAGGCGGGACTTACTCCTACGAGCAGTACTTC. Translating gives CASSLGGTYSYEQYF.

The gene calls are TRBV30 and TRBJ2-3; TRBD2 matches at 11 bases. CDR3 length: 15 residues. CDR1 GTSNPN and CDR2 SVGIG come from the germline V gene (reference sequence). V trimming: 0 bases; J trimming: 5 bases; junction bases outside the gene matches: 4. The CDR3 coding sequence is TGTGCCTGGAGTGTACTAGCGGGAGTGGTAGATACGCAGTATTTT. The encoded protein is CAWSVLAGVVDTQYF.

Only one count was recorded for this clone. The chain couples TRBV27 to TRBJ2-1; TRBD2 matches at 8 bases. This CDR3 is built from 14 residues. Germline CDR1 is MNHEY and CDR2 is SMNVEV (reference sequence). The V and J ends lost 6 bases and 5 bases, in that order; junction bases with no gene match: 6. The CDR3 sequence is CASSWTSSHNEQFF. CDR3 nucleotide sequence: TGTGCCAGCAGCTGGACTAGCAGTCACAATGAGCAGTTCTTC.

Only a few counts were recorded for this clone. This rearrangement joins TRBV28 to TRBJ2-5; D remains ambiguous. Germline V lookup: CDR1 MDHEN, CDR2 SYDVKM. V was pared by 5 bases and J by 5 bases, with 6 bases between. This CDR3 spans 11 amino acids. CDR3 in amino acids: CASSQEETQYF. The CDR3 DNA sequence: TGTGCCAGCAGTCAAGAGGAGACCCAGTACTTC.

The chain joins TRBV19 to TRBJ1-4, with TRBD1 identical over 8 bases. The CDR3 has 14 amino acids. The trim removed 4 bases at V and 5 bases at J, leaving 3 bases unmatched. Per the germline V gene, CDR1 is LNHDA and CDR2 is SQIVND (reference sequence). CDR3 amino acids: CASSTDRVNEKLFF. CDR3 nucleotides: TGTGCCAGTAGTACGGACAGGGTGAATGAAAAACTGTTTTTT.

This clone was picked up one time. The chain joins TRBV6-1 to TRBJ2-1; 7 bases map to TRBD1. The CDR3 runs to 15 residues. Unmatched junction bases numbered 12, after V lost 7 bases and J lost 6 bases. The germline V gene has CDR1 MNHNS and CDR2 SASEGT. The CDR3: CASTQGVLRGNEQFF. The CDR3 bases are TGTGCCAGCACCCAGGGGGTATTGAGGGGCAATGAGCAGTTCTTC.